These T cell receptor beta chains were read from a single sample in a study of control samples from healthy donors and cancer patients. The repertoire was sequenced with immunoSEQ multiplex PCR; TCRdb's copy has only in-frame clones and lacks some. The sample contains 90,000 to 150,000 clones, approximately 88% of which appear only once. The sequencing input was blood. The receptors originated from a man aged 35 to 55 in good health. The CDR3 runs from the conserved cysteine through the conserved F or W. D genes are given only for firm matches. The size field is filled for only some rows; it gives once, few, many or a size class.

CDR3nt	CDR3aa	v_gene	d_gene	j_gene	abundance
TGTGCCAGCAGCTTCCGGGACAGGGGAGTCTCACCCCTCCACTTT	CASSFRDRGVSPLHF	TRBV5-6	TRBD1	TRBJ1-6	.
TGTGCCTGGAGTCTCGTAGTTGGAAACACCATATATTTT	CAWSLVVGNTIYF	TRBV30	.	TRBJ1-3	.
TGTGCCAGCAGTTCGACGGGGGCAGATACGCAGTATTTT	CASSSTGADTQYF	TRBV6-5	.	TRBJ2-3	.
TGCAGCGTTGTATTACTAGCGGTGGGTCACAATGAGCAGTTCTTC	CSVVLLAVGHNEQFF	TRBV29-1	TRBD2	TRBJ2-1	.
TGCGCCAGCAGTGAGTCGGCGGACTATGGCTACACCTTC	CASSESADYGYTF	TRBV10-1	.	TRBJ1-2	.
TGCGCCAGCAGCCCAGATCCGGGGAACAATCAGCCCCAGCATTTT	CASSPDPGNNQPQHF	TRBV5-1	.	TRBJ1-5	.
TGTGCCAGCAGTGAAGCGGGAGGGGCCTACTATGGCTACACCTTC	CASSEAGGAYYGYTF	TRBV2	.	TRBJ1-2	.
TGTGCCACCAGTGATCCGGGACAGGGGGCGGAGGGCTACACCTTC	CATSDPGQGAEGYTF	TRBV24-1	TRBD1	TRBJ1-2	.
TGTGCCAGCAGCCAAGAACGAATAGCGAATGAGCAGTTCTTC	CASSQERIANEQFF	TRBV14	.	TRBJ2-1	.
TGTGCCAGCAGCCCAGGAAAAGGGGCGTCGGGTGGCTACACCTTC	CASSPGKGASGGYTF	TRBV3-1/TRBV3-2	.	TRBJ1-2	.
TGTGCCAGCAGTTACCCGGAGAAGAGAACTGAAGCTTTCTTT	CASSYPEKRTEAFF	TRBV6-2/TRBV6-3	.	TRBJ1-1	.
TGTGCCAGCAGTCCCCGGAGAGGGGATGGCTACACCTTC	CASSPRRGDGYTF	TRBV12-3/TRBV12-4	.	TRBJ1-2	.
TGCGCCAGCAGAAGGGACAGTGCGGATACGCAGTATTTT	CASRRDSADTQYF	TRBV5-1	TRBD1	TRBJ2-3	.
TGTGCCAGCAGCGCAACCGGGACAGCTCTGGCCAAAAACATTCAGTACTTC	CASSATGTALAKNIQYF	TRBV9	TRBD1	TRBJ2-4	once
TGTGCCAGCAGTTTCCGGACTAGCGGGGGGCCTCTGCTGTTTTTT	CASSFRTSGGPLLFF	TRBV27	TRBD2	TRBJ2-2	.
TGTGCCACCAGCAGAGCCGGGGGACCCCAGCATTTT	CATSRAGGPQHF	TRBV15	.	TRBJ1-5	once
TGTGCCACCAGTGATACGAGCGGGGGGCCCTCTGGGACCCAGTACTTC	CATSDTSGGPSGTQYF	TRBV24-1	TRBD2	TRBJ2-5	.
TGTGCCAGCAGTTCGACACAGGGGGCGTCAGATACGCAGTATTTT	CASSSTQGASDTQYF	TRBV6-6	TRBD1	TRBJ2-3	.
TGTGCCAGCTCATCAGGGACTAACACTGAAGCTTTCTTT	CASSSGTNTEAFF	TRBV18	.	TRBJ1-1	.
TGTGCCACCAGTGATTCACGGGATAGCAATCAGCCCCAGCATTTT	CATSDSRDSNQPQHF	TRBV24-1	.	TRBJ1-5	.
TGTGCCAGCAGTGGACTAGCGGGGGATAATGGAGAGCAGTTCTTC	CASSGLAGDNGEQFF	TRBV2	TRBD2	TRBJ2-1	once
TGTGCCAGCAGTTACGGCGGGGGGGTGTGGGATACGCAGTATTTT	CASSYGGGVWDTQYF	TRBV6-5	TRBD2	TRBJ2-3	.
TGTGCCAGCGTCCCGGGGGCCATGAACACTGAAGCTTTCTTT	CASVPGAMNTEAFF	TRBV5-5	.	TRBJ1-1	.
TGTGCCAGCAGCGTCTTAGCCCCTTCCTACAATGAGCAGTTCTTC	CASSVLAPSYNEQFF	TRBV9	.	TRBJ2-1	.
TGTGCCACCAGCAGTACCGGGACAATCACAGATACGCAGTATTTT	CATSSTGTITDTQYF	TRBV15	.	TRBJ2-3	.
TGTGCCAGCAGCAAACGGGGACAACGGCGGTCGTGTGGAAAACTGTTTTTT	CASSKRGQRRSCGKLFF	TRBV21-1	.	TRBJ1-4	.
TGCAGTGCTATTCGGGCTGAGCAGTTCTTC	CSAIRAEQFF	TRBV20-1	.	TRBJ2-1	.
TGTGCCAGCAGTTACGACCACAGGGGGCGTCGGGCTGAAGCTTTCTTT	CASSYDHRGRRAEAFF	TRBV6-5	TRBD1	TRBJ1-1	.
TGTGCCAGCATCCCGGGACAGGGTACGAAAGAGCAGTACTTC	CASIPGQGTKEQYF	TRBV28	TRBD1	TRBJ2-7	.
TGCGCCAGCAGCGCAGCGAGGGGGGAGCTGTTTTTT	CASSAARGELFF	TRBV4-3	.	TRBJ2-2	.
TGCGCCAGCAGCACGGACAGGGAATACGAGCAGTACTTC	CASSTDREYEQYF	TRBV5-1	TRBD1	TRBJ2-7	.
TGTGCCTGGAGTGTGGACAGGGGGTATGGCTACACCTTC	CAWSVDRGYGYTF	TRBV30	TRBD1	TRBJ1-2	.
TGCAGCGTTGAAGGTCAGGGCAACGAGCAGTACTTC	CSVEGQGNEQYF	TRBV29-1	.	TRBJ2-7	.
TGTGCCAGCAGCGCAGGGGGCGTTGGAAACACCATATATTTT	CASSAGGVGNTIYF	TRBV5-5	TRBD1	TRBJ1-3	.
TGTGCCACCAGTGATAGGACAGGGGCTGGGGACATTCAGTACTTC	CATSDRTGAGDIQYF	TRBV24-1	TRBD1	TRBJ2-4	.
TGTGCCAGCAGTTTATCCGGACTAGTCGTTGTCGAGTACTTC	CASSLSGLVVVEYF	TRBV27	TRBD2	TRBJ2-7	.
TGTGCCAGTAGTCCCTTACAGGGCGTTAATGAAAAACTGTTTTTT	CASSPLQGVNEKLFF	TRBV19	.	TRBJ1-4	.
TGTGCCAGCAGTTTAAGGGCTTTAACTGAAGCTTTCTTT	CASSLRALTEAFF	TRBV12-3/TRBV12-4	.	TRBJ1-1	.
TGCGCCAGCAGCTTCCAGGGGGGCTCCTACGAGCAGTACTTC	CASSFQGGSYEQYF	TRBV5-1	.	TRBJ2-7	.
TGTGCCAGCAGCCCTCGCCTGGAGACTGAAGCTTTCTTT	CASSPRLETEAFF	TRBV7-9	.	TRBJ1-1	.
TGTGCCACCAGTGACCGCCTAGCGGGTGGGCAGTTCTTC	CATSDRLAGGQFF	TRBV24-1	TRBD2	TRBJ2-1	.
TGTGCCAGTAATCCCTCGCATGGGGGATCGTACAATGAGCAGTTCTTC	CASNPSHGGSYNEQFF	TRBV19	.	TRBJ2-1	once
TGTGCCAGCAGCCCCCAGGGTGTTAGCGGGGGGGCGTACGAGCAGTACTTC	CASSPQGVSGGAYEQYF	TRBV27	TRBD2	TRBJ2-7	.
TGTGCCAGCAGCCCCAGAGCGGGTGAAAAACTGTTTTTT	CASSPRAGEKLFF	TRBV13	.	TRBJ1-4	.
TGTGCCAGCAGCCCGGGGACTACCTATTACAATGAGCAGTTCTTC	CASSPGTTYYNEQFF	TRBV7-8	TRBD2	TRBJ2-1	.
TGTGCCAGTAGTATAGGTCGTGGGGATACGCAGTATTTT	CASSIGRGDTQYF	TRBV19	.	TRBJ2-3	once